Only a few counts were recorded for the clone carrying this TCR beta chain. The antigen is undetermined. The data were taken from a study of identical twins. The study, taken as a whole, reports: Insertion counts were lower in abundant cord blood beta clonotypes, a trend that memory repertoires did not show.

Germline CDR1 MNHNS, CDR2 SASEGT. Trimming took 4 bases from V and 6 from J; bases not matched to a gene: 5. The CDR3 runs 15 residues. TCRdb used MiXCR to reprocess the 5' RACE reads, holding one entry per CDR3 protein. This table has hundreds of thousands of distinct CDR3 sequences, over 13% appearing once. The source is a woman aged 18-29 years in good health. The chain links TRBV6-1 to TRBJ1-5, with TRBD1 matching 11 bases. The specimen sequenced was memory (CD45RO+) T cells sorted from blood. The CDR3 loop reads CASSGPGQGVQPQHF. The CDR3 DNA reads TGTGCCAGCAGTGGACCGGGACAGGGGGTTCAGCCCCAGCATTTT.